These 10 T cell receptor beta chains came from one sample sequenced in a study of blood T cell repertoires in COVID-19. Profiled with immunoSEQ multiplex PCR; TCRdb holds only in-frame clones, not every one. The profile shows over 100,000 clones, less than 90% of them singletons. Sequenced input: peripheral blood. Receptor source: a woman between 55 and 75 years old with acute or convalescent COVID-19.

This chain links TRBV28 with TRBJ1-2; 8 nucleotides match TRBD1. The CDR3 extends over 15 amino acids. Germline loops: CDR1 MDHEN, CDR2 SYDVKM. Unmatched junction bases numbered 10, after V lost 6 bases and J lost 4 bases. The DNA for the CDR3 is TGTGCCAGCAGCGGTCAGGGGGCCACAGGCTATGGCTACACCTTC. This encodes CASSGQGATGYGYTF.

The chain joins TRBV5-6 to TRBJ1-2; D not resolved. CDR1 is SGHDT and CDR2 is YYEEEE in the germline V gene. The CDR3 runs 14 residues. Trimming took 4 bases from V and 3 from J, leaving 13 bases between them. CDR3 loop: CASSRVRSDYGYTF. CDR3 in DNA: TGTGCCAGCAGCCGGGTCCGTTCGGACTATGGCTACACCTTC.

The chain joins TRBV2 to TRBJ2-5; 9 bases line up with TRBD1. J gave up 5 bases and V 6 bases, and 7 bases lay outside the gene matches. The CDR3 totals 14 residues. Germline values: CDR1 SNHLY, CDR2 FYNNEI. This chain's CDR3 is CASSHRTGDETQYF. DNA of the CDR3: TGTGCCAGCAGCCACAGGACAGGGGACGAGACCCAGTACTTC.

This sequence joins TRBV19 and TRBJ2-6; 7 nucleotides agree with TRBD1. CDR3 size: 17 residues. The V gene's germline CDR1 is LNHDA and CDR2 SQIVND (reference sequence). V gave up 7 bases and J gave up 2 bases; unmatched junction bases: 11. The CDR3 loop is CASISPDRAAGANVLTF. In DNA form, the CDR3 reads TGTGCCAGTATCTCCCCTGACAGGGCCGCTGGGGCCAACGTCCTGACTTTC.

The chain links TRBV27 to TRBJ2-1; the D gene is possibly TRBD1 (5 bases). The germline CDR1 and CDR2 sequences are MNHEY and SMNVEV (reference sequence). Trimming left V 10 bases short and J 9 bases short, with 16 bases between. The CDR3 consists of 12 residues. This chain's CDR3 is CATIGLRGEQFF. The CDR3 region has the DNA TGTGCCACTATTGGGTTAAGGGGTGAGCAGTTCTTC.

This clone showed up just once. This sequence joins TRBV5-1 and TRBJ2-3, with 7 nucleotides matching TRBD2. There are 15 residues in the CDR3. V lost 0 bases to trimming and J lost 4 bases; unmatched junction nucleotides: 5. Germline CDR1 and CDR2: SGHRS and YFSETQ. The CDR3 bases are TGCGCCAGCAGCTTGGGCGGGAGTTCTGCAGATACGCAGTATTTT. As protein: CASSLGGSSADTQYF.

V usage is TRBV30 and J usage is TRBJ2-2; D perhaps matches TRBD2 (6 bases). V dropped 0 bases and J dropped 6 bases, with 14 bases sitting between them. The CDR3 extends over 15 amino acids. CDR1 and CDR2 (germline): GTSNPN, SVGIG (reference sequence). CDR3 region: CAWSVYGSVPGELFF. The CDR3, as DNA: TGTGCCTGGAGTGTCTACGGGAGCGTCCCCGGGGAGCTGTTTTTT.

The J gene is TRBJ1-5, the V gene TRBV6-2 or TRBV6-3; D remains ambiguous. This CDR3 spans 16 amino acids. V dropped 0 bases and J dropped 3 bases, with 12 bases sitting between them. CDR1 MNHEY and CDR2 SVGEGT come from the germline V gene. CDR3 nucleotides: TGTGCCAGCAGTTACTCGGTCCCTACTCTCAATCAGCCCCAGCATTTT. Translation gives CASSYSVPTLNQPQHF.

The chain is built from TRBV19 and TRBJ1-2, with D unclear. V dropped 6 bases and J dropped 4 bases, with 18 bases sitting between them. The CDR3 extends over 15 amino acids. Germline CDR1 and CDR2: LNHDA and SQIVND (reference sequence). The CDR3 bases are TGTGCCAGTAGGAGTAGTAGTCGTCGTGTCTATGGCTACACCTTC. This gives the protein CASRSSSRRVYGYTF.

CDR3 DNA: TGTGCCAGCAGTTTCCCGGGACATTACTTC. Its protein product is CASSFPGHYF. The chain combines TRBV6-5 with TRBJ2-7; maybe TRBD1 (6 bases). Germline loops: CDR1 MNHEY, CDR2 SVGAGI. Trimming removed 4 bases from V and 13 bases from J, with 11 bases in between. The CDR3 is made up of 10 amino acids.